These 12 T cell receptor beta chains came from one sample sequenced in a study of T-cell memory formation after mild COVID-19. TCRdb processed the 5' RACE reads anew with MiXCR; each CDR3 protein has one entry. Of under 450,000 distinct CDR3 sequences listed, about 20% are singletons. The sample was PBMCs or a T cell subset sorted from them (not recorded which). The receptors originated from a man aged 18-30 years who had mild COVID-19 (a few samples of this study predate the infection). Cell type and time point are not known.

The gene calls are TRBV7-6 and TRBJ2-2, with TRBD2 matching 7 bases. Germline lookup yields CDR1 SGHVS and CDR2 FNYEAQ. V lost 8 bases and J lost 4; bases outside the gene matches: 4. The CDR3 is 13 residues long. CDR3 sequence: CASRTRSTGELFF. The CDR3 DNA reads TGTGCCAGCCGGACTAGATCCACCGGGGAGCTGTTTTTT.

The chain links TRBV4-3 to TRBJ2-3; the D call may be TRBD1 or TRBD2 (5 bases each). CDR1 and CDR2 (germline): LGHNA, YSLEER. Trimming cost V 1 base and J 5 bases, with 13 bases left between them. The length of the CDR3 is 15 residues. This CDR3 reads CASSQADGAGDTQYF. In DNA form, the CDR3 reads TGCGCCAGCAGCCAAGCCGACGGGGCCGGAGATACGCAGTATTTT.

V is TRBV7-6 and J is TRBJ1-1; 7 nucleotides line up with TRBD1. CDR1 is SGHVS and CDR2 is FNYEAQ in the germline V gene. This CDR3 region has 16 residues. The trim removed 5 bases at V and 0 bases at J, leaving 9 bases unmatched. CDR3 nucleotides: TGTGCCAGCAGCATCCGGGACAGACTAATGAACACTGAAGCTTTCTTT. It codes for CASSIRDRLMNTEAFF.

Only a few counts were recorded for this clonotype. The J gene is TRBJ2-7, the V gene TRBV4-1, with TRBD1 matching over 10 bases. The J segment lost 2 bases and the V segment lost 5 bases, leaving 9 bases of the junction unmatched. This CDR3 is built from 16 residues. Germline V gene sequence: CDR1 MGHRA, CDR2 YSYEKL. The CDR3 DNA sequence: TGCGCCAGCAGCTCCCCTGCTGGACAGGGGGCCTACGAGCAGTACTTC. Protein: CASSSPAGQGAYEQYF.

The CDR3 sequence is CASSPTGTATYEQYF. The DNA for the CDR3 is TGTGCCAGCAGCCCCACCGGGACTGCAACCTACGAGCAGTACTTC. The V and J genes are TRBV5-6 and TRBJ2-7, with D possibly matching TRBD2 (6 bases). CDR3 size: 15 residues. Germline loops: CDR1 SGHDT, CDR2 YYEEEE. V was shortened by 4 bases and J by 2 bases, with 16 bases between the two germline ends.

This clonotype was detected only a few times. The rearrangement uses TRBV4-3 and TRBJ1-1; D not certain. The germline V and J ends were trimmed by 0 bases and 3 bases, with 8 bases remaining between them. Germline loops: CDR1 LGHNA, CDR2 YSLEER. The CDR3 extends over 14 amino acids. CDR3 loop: CASSQENSYTEAFF. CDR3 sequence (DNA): TGCGCCAGCAGCCAAGAGAACTCGTACACTGAAGCTTTCTTT.

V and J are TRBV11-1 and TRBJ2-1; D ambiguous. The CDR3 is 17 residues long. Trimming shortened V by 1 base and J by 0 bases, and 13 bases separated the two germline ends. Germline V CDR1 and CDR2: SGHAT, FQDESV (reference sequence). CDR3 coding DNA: TGTGCCAGCAGCTTAGATAGGTGGGCAAGCTCCTACAATGAGCAGTTCTTC. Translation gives CASSLDRWASSYNEQFF.

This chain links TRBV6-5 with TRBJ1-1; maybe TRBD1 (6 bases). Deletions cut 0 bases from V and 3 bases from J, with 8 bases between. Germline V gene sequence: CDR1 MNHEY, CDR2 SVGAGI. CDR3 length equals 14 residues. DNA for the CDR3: TGTGCCAGCAGTTACTCGTGGACAGACACTGAAGCTTTCTTT. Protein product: CASSYSWTDTEAFF.

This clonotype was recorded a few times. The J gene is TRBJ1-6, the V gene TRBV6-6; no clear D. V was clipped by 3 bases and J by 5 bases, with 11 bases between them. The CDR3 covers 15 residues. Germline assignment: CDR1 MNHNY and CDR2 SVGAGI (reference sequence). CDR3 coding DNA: TGTGCCAGCAGTTATACGGCAGGCAATAATTCACCCCTCCACTTT. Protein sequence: CASSYTAGNNSPLHF.

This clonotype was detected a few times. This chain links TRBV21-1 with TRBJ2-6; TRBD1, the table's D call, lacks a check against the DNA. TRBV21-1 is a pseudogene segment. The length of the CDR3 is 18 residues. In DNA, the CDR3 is TGTGCCAGCAGCAAGCACCGGGACGGGCGCTCTGGGGCCAACGTCCTGACTTTC. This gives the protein CASSKHRDGRSGANVLTF.

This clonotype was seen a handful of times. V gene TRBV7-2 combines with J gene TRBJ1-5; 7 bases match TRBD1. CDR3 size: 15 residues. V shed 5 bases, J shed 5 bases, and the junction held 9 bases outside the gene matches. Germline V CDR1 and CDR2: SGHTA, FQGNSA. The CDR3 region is CASSPQTGLDQPQHF. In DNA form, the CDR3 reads TGTGCCAGCAGCCCCCAGACAGGGTTGGATCAGCCCCAGCATTTT.

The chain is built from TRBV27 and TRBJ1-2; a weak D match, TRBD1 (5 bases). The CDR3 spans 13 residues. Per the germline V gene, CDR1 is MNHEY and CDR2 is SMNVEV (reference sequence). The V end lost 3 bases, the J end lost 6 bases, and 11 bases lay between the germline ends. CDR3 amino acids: CASSFGGVDGYTF. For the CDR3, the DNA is TGTGCCAGCAGTTTCGGGGGGGTGGATGGCTACACCTTC.